Each of the 16 T cell receptor beta chains below was sequenced from the same sample in a study of T cells expressing NK-cell markers. TCRdb re-called the 5' RACE reads and gives one entry per CDR3 protein, without DNA. Its table records 350,000 to 450,000 distinct CDR3 sequences. The sequencing input was blood T cells: a sorted CD56 or NKG2C T cell subset, CD4+ or CD8+ T cells, or bulk PBMC T cells (not recorded which). These receptors were taken from a man aged 18-75 years in good health.

The chain combines TRBV6-2 or TRBV6-3 with TRBJ2-5; TCRdb's assignment of TRBD2 cannot be checked, as there is no DNA. Germline values: CDR1 MNHEY, CDR2 SVGEGT. The CDR3 has 16 amino acids. The CDR3 spells CASSSPLAGGLYTQYF.

V is TRBV7-9 and J is TRBJ2-5; the TRBD1 assignment by TCRdb is unverifiable without DNA. The CDR3 runs 16 residues. CDR1 is SEHNR and CDR2 is FQNEAQ in the germline V gene (reference sequence). The chain's CDR3 is CASSLTGQGLRETQYF.

The chain couples TRBV19 to TRBJ2-4; no DNA is available, so the TRBD2 call from TCRdb remains unchecked. This CDR3 is 14 amino acids long. Germline lookup yields CDR1 LNHDA and CDR2 SQIVND (reference sequence). This CDR3 is CASTAPGLQNIQYF. Drawing the rest from reference TRBV19 and TRBJ2-4, the complete variable domain is DGGITQSPKYLFRKEGQNVTLSCEQNLNHDAMYWYRQDPGQGLRLIYYSQIVNDFQKGDIAEGYSVSREKKESFPLTVTSAQKNPTAFYLCASTAPGLQNIQYFGAGTRLSVL.

The chain uses TRBV2 and TRBJ2-6. This CDR3 spans 15 amino acids. Germline V lookup: CDR1 SNHLY, CDR2 FYNNEI. The CDR3 loop reads CASSERNVGANVLTF.

The CDR3 reads CASSLPHPQPQHF. The chain joins TRBV7-8 to TRBJ1-5. Germline CDR1 and CDR2: SGHVS and FQNEAQ. This CDR3 region has 13 residues.

The rearrangement joins TRBV11-3 to TRBJ2-1; no DNA is available, so the TRBD2 call from TCRdb remains unchecked. From germline, CDR1 is SGHNT and CDR2 YENEEA. This CDR3 region has 17 residues. The chain's CDR3 is CASSSGTSGGARYEQFF.

This chain links TRBV6-5 with TRBJ2-7; as DNA is missing, the TRBD2 call by TCRdb cannot be tested. This CDR3 has 17 residues. The germline V gene has CDR1 MNHEY and CDR2 SVGAGI. The CDR3 reads CASSYQSGGGKTYEQYF.

The V call is TRBV11-2, the J call TRBJ1-1; with no DNA, the TCRdb D assignment of TRBD1 cannot be verified. Germline assignment: CDR1 SGHAT and CDR2 FQNNGV. The CDR3 has 16 amino acids. CDR3 sequence: CASSFVPGHSYLKAFF.

The rearrangement joins TRBV7-9 to TRBJ1-2; there is no DNA to check the TCRdb D call of TRBD1. Germline V gives CDR1 SEHNR, CDR2 FQNEAQ (reference sequence). The CDR3 consists of 15 residues. CDR3 region: CASSKSDTGPYGYTF.

CDR3 amino acids: CSASGGSPLHF. The chain links TRBV20-1 to TRBJ1-6. CDR1 and CDR2 (germline): DFQATT, SNEGSKA (reference sequence). This CDR3 spans 11 amino acids.

The rearrangement links TRBV6-2 or TRBV6-3 to TRBJ1-5. The CDR3 spans 13 residues. Germline CDR1 and CDR2: MNHEY and SVGEGT. CDR3 protein: CASSYSSGRAMDF.

This chain connects TRBV20-1 to TRBJ2-4. CDR3 length: 13 amino acids. Germline values: CDR1 DFQATT, CDR2 SNEGSKA (reference sequence). The CDR3 protein is CSASGRTKNIQYF.

The rearrangement joins TRBV7-9 to TRBJ1-2; TCRdb picks TRBD1, but there is no DNA to check that call. CDR3 length: 12 amino acids. Germline V gene lookup returns CDR1 SEHNR and CDR2 FQNEAQ (reference sequence). The chain's CDR3 is CASTITGKGYTF.

The chain has TRBV12-3 or TRBV12-4 and TRBJ2-1; TCRdb calls TRBD1, which cannot be checked without DNA. The CDR3 runs 11 residues. The CDR3 sequence is CASTTGGGQFF.

The V and J genes are TRBV18 and TRBJ2-6. Germline V gene sequence: CDR1 KGHSH, CDR2 LQKENI. CDR3 size: 14 residues. CDR3 sequence: CASSDHSGPNVLTF.

The chain links TRBV28 to TRBJ1-1. The CDR3 contains 13 residues. Germline CDR1 and CDR2: MDHEN and SYDVKM. CDR3 loop: CASYGPWNTEAFF.